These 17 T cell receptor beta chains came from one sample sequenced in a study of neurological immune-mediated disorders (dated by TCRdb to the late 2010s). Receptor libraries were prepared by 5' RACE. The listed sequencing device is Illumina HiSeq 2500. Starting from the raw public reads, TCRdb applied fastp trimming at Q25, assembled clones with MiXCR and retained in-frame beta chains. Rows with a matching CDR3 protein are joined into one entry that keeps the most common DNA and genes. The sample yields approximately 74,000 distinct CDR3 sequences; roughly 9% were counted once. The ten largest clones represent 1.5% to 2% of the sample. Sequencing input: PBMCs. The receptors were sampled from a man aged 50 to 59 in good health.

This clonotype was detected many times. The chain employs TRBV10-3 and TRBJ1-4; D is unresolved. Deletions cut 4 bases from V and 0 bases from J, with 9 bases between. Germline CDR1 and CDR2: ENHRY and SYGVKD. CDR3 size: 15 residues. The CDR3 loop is CAISGNQATNEKLFF. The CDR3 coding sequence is TGTGCCATCAGTGGAAACCAAGCAACTAATGAAAAACTGTTTTTT.

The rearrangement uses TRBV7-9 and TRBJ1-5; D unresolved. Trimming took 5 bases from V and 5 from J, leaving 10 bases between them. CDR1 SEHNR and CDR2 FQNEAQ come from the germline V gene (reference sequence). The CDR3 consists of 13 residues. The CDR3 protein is CASSPRTDQPQHF. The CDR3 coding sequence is TGTGCCAGCAGCCCCCGGACGGATCAGCCCCAGCATTTT.

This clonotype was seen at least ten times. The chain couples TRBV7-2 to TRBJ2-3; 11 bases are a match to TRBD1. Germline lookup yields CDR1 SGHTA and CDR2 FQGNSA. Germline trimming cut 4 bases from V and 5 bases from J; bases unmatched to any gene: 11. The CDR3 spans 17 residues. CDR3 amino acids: CASSSRAPGQGEDTQYF. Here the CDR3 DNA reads TGTGCCAGCAGCTCCCGGGCCCCGGGACAGGGGGAAGATACGCAGTATTTT.

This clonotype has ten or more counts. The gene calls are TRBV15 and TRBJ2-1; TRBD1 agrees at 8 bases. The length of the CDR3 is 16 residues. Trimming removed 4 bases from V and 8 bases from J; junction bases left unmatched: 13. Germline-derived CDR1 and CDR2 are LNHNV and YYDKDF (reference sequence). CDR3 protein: CATSTGGRQGIDEQFF. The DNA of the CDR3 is TGTGCCACCAGCACAGGGGGGAGACAGGGGATAGATGAGCAGTTCTTC.

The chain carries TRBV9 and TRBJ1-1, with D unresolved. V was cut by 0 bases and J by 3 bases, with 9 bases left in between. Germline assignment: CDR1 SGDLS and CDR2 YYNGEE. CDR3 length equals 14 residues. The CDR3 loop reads CASSVGPGYTEAFF. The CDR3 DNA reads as TGTGCCAGCAGCGTAGGACCGGGGTACACTGAAGCTTTCTTT.

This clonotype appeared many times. In nucleotides, the CDR3 is TGCGCCAGCAGCCAAAGGTGGGGGACTAGCGATGGCAATGAGCAGTTCTTC. This encodes CASSQRWGTSDGNEQFF. V is TRBV4-3 and J is TRBJ2-1; 10 nucleotides align to TRBD2. Germline V CDR1 and CDR2: LGHNA, YSLEER. This CDR3 is built from 17 residues. The V segment lost 2 bases and the J segment 6 bases; nucleotides outside the gene matches: 10.

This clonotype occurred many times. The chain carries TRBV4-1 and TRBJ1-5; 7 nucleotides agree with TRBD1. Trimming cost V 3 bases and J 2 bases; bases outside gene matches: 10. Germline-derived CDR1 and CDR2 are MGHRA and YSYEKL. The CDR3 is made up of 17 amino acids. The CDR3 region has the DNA TGCGCCAGCAGCCAGGAGGGGGCCAGGGGCGGCAATCAGCCCCAGCATTTT. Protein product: CASSQEGARGGNQPQHF.

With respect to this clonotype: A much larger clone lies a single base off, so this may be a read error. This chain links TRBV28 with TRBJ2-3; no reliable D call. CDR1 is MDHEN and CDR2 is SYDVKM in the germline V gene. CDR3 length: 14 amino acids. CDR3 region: CARSSETSTDTQYF. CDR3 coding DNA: TGTGCCAGAAGTTCAGAAACTAGCACAGATACGCAGTATTTT. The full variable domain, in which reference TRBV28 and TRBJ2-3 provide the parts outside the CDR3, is DVKVTQSSRYLVKRTGEKVFLECVQDMDHENMFWYRQDPGLGLRLIYFSYDVKMKEKGDIPEGYSVSREKKERFSLILESASTNQTSMYLCARSSETSTDTQYFGPGTRLTVL.

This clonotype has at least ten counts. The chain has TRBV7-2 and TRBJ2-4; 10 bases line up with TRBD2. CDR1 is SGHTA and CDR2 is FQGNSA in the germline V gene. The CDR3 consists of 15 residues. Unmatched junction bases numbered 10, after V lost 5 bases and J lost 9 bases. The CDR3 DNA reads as TGTGCCAGCAGCACCACACTAGCGGGAATAGGCATTCAGTACTTC. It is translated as CASSTTLAGIGIQYF.

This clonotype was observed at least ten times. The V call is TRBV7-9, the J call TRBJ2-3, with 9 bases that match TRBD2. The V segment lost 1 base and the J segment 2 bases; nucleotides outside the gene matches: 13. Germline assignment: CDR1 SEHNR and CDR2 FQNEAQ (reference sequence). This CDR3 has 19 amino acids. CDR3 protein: CASSLGSNGLAGPTDTQYF. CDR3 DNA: TGTGCCAGCAGCTTAGGTTCTAATGGTCTAGCGGGACCCACAGATACGCAGTATTTT.

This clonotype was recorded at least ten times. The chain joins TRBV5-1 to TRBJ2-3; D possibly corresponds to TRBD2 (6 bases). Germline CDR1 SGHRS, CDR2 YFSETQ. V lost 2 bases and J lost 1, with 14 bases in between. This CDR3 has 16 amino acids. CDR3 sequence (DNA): TGCGCCAGCAGCTTCCCCTACGGCGGGGGCACAGATACGCAGTATTTT. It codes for CASSFPYGGGTDTQYF.

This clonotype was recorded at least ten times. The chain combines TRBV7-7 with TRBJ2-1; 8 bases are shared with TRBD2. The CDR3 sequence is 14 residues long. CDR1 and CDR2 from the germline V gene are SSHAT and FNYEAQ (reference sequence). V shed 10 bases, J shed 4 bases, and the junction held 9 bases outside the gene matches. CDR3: CANWGGRFYNEQFF. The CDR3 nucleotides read TGTGCCAACTGGGGCGGGAGGTTTTACAATGAGCAGTTCTTC. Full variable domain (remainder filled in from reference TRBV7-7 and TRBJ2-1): GAGVSQSPRYKVTKRGQDVTLRCDPISSHATLYWYQQALGQGPEFLTYFNYEAQPDKSGLPSDRFSAERPEGSISTLTIQRTEQRDSAMYRCANWGGRFYNEQFFGPGTRLTVL.

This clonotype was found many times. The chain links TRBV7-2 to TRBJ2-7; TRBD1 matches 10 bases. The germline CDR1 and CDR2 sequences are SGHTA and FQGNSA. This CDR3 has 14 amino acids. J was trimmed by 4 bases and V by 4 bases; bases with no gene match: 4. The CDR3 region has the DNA TGTGCCAGCAGCTCCCGACAGGGGGCATACGAGCAGTACTTC. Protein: CASSSRQGAYEQYF.

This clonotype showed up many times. As DNA, the CDR3 is TGTGCCAGCAGCGTAGTCGGGGCTAACTCCTACAATGAGCAGTTCTTC. Protein sequence: CASSVVGANSYNEQFF. This rearrangement joins TRBV9 to TRBJ2-1; D might be TRBD1 or TRBD2, each matching 5 bases. There are 16 residues in the CDR3. Germline CDR1 SGDLS, CDR2 YYNGEE. Trimming stripped 0 bases from V and 0 bases from J, with 10 bases between.

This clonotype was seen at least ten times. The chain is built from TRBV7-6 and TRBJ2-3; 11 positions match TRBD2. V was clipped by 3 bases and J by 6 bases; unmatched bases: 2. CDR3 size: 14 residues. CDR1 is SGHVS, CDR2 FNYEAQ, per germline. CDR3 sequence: CASSFSGGADTQYF. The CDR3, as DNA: TGTGCCAGCAGCTTTAGCGGGGGGGCGGATACGCAGTATTTT.

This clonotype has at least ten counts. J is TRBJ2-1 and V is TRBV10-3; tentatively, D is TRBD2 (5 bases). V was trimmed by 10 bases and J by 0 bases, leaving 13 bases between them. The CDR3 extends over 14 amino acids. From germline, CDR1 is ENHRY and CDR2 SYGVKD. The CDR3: CATKGAFSYNEQFF. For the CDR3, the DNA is TGTGCCACCAAGGGAGCGTTCTCCTACAATGAGCAGTTCTTC.

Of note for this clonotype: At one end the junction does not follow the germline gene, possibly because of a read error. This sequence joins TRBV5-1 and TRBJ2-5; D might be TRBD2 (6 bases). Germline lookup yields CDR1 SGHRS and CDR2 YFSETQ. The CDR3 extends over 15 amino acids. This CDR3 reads CASSLSGGAQDTQYF. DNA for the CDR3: TGCGCCAGCAGCTTGAGCGGAGGGGCCCAAGATACCCAGTACTTC.